What follows are 28 T cell receptor beta chains derived from one specimen sequenced in a study of cytomegalovirus exposure and HLA in healthy donors. The PCR was carried out with 60 Vbeta primers and 13 Jbeta primers. Data came from immunoSEQ multiplex PCR; TCRdb stores just in-frame clones and leaves some out. This table holds 200,000 to 250,000 clones, under 80% found once. Sequenced sample: PBMCs. The source of these receptors is a woman in her twenties or thirties in good health and CMV-seronegative.

In its sample, this clone was seen a few times. The gene calls are TRBV19 and TRBJ2-1; 11 bases fit TRBD2. The length of the CDR3 is 15 residues. Germline V gene lookup returns CDR1 LNHDA and CDR2 SQIVND (reference sequence). The V segment lost 2 bases and the J segment 9 bases; nucleotides outside the gene matches: 6. The CDR3 DNA is TGTGCCAGTAGTATACTAGCGGGGGGTCTTGGTGAGCAGTTCTTC. It yields the protein CASSILAGGLGEQFF.

The chain recombines TRBV7-9 with TRBJ2-1; D perhaps matches TRBD2 (6 bases). The CDR3 totals 12 residues. Germline CDR1 and CDR2: SEHNR and FQNEAQ (reference sequence). V lost 5 bases, J lost 9 bases, and 11 bases lay in between. In nucleotides, the CDR3 is TGTGCCAGCAGCCCAGCTAGCGTTGAGCAGTTCTTC. Translating gives CASSPASVEQFF.

The chain is built from TRBV28 and TRBJ2-7, with TRBD1 matching over 7 bases. Germline assignment: CDR1 MDHEN and CDR2 SYDVKM. V gave up 5 bases and J gave up 2 bases; unmatched junction bases: 9. The CDR3 consists of 15 residues. The CDR3 reads CASSTPGQRPYEQYF. The CDR3 bases are TGTGCCAGCAGTACCCCGGGACAGAGACCCTACGAGCAGTACTTC.

V and J are TRBV2 and TRBJ2-7, with D maybe TRBD2 (5 bases). Germline V gene sequence: CDR1 SNHLY, CDR2 FYNNEI. Trimming stripped 0 bases from V and 5 bases from J, with 11 bases between. There are 14 residues in the CDR3. The CDR3 sequence is CASSEARELHEQYF. The CDR3 nucleotides are TGTGCCAGCAGTGAAGCGAGGGAATTACACGAGCAGTACTTC.

This rearrangement joins TRBV12-5 to TRBJ1-5; 7 positions agree with TRBD1. The junction had 6 bases not matched to a gene; V was cut back by 1 base and J by 3 bases. Germline V lookup: CDR1 LGHNT, CDR2 FRNRAP. The length of the CDR3 is 16 residues. CDR3 sequence: CASGLGQGDLNQPQHF. The CDR3 DNA follows: TGTGCTAGTGGTTTGGGACAGGGCGACCTCAATCAGCCCCAGCATTTT.

The V gene is TRBV7-9, the J gene TRBJ2-6; TRBD1 agrees at 9 bases. J gave up 10 bases and V 4 bases, and 5 bases lay outside the gene matches. Germline CDR1 reads SEHNR; CDR2 reads FQNEAQ (reference sequence). The CDR3 length is 14 residues. The DNA of the CDR3 is TGTGCCAGCAGCTCAGACAGGGGGGGTAACGTCCTGACTTTC. This codes for CASSSDRGGNVLTF.

This chain uses TRBV7-6 with TRBJ1-4; TRBD1 is a possible D gene (6 bases). The CDR3 is 16 amino acids. Per germline, CDR1 SGHVS and CDR2 FNYEAQ. Trimming shortened V by 2 bases and J by 5 bases, and 15 bases separated the two germline ends. In DNA, the CDR3 is TGTGCCAGCAGCTTACGAGGGGCAGGGGAGAATGAAAAACTGTTTTTT. It yields the protein CASSLRGAGENEKLFF.

This chain joins TRBV19 and TRBJ2-1; D possibly corresponds to TRBD1 (6 bases). With 7 bases removed from V and 0 bases from J, the gap between germline ends came to 10 bases. CDR1 is LNHDA, CDR2 SQIVND, per germline (reference sequence). CDR3 size: 14 residues. CDR3 region: CASTGTSSYNEQFF. The CDR3 DNA sequence: TGTGCCAGTACCGGGACAAGCTCCTACAATGAGCAGTTCTTC.

The J gene is TRBJ2-7, the V gene TRBV19; TRBD2 matches at 8 bases. CDR3 length: 19 amino acids. With V trimmed by 6 bases and J by 0 bases, 19 bases remained unmatched. Germline values: CDR1 LNHDA, CDR2 SQIVND (reference sequence). This chain's CDR3 is CASSIRGRESGGVSYEQYF. The CDR3 region has the DNA TGTGCCAGTAGCATAAGGGGACGGGAAAGCGGGGGAGTCTCCTACGAGCAGTACTTC.

This chain uses TRBV6-6 with TRBJ2-5; TRBD1 agrees at 7 bases. The J call is uncertain, as TRBJ2-7 better fits the DNA end. CDR3 length: 13 residues. Per germline, CDR1 MNHNY and CDR2 SVGAGI (reference sequence). The CDR3 region is CASSLQGKYEQYF. The CDR3, as DNA: TGTGCCAGCAGCTTACAGGGGAAGTACGAGCAGTACTTC.

The chain carries TRBV2 and TRBJ2-7; 7 positions agree with TRBD2. The trim removed 6 bases at V and 2 bases at J, leaving 10 bases unmatched. The CDR3 runs 15 residues. Germline CDR1 is SNHLY and CDR2 is FYNNEI. CDR3 region: CASRGRAGVPYEQYF. CDR3 DNA sequence: TGTGCCAGCAGGGGACGTGCGGGGGTTCCCTACGAGCAGTACTTC.

The chain employs TRBV7-9 and TRBJ1-4; maybe TRBD1 (5 bases). Germline V gene data show CDR1 as SEHNR and CDR2 as FQNEAQ (reference sequence). Trimming removed 4 bases from V and 8 bases from J, with 11 bases in between. CDR3 length equals 13 residues. The CDR3 DNA reads as TGTGCCAGCAGCTCGACAGTGGACGAAAAACTGTTTTTT. Its translation: CASSSTVDEKLFF.

This clone has only a few counts. The rearrangement joins TRBV4-2 to TRBJ1-4; D remains ambiguous. V was trimmed by 3 bases and J by 4 bases, leaving 9 bases between them. The CDR3 extends over 14 amino acids. Germline V gene lookup returns CDR1 LGHNA and CDR2 YNFKEQ. CDR3 sequence (DNA): TGTGCCAGCAGCCAGAGAAGAATTAATGAAAAACTGTTTTTT. Translated, it gives CASSQRRINEKLFF.

This rearrangement joins TRBV10-1 to TRBJ1-1; D might be TRBD1 (5 bases). Germline V gene data show CDR1 as WNHNN and CDR2 as SYGVQD (reference sequence). The V gene lost 4 bases and the J gene lost 7 bases, with 13 bases spanning the gap. This CDR3 is built from 13 residues. CDR3 loop: CASSGRGGGEAFF. The CDR3 bases are TGCGCCAGCAGTGGCCGCGGGGGTGGTGAAGCTTTCTTT.

V gene TRBV11-2 combines with J gene TRBJ1-1, with 10 bases aligning to TRBD1. V gave up 5 bases and J gave up 6 bases; unmatched junction bases: 6. Germline V gives CDR1 SGHAT, CDR2 FQNNGV. The CDR3 length is 14 residues. The CDR3 spells CASSQTGGASEAFF. CDR3 nucleotide sequence: TGTGCCAGCAGCCAGACAGGGGGCGCTTCTGAAGCTTTCTTT. The full variable domain, rest sourced from reference TRBV11-2 and TRBJ1-1, is EAGVAQSPRYKIIEKRQSVAFWCNPISGHATLYWYQQILGQGPKLLIQFQNNGVVDDSQLPKDRFSAERLKGVDSTLKIQPAKLEDSAVYLCASSQTGGASEAFFGQGTRLTVV.

Note on this clone: The junction does not match germline at one end; this may be a read error. V and J are TRBV23-1 and TRBJ2-7; 10 nucleotides align to TRBD1. TRBV23-1 is sorted into the ORF group, with uncertain function. The CDR3 has 19 residues. DNA for the CDR3: TGCGCCAGCACTCAATCAAATTCTCCGACAGGGGGCGGACGATACGAGCAGTACTTC. It is translated as CASTQSNSPTGGGRYEQYF.

The gene calls are TRBV10-1 and TRBJ1-1; a possible D gene is TRBD1 (6 bases). CDR3 length: 11 amino acids. Germline assignment: CDR1 WNHNN and CDR2 SYGVQD (reference sequence). Trimming removed 10 bases from V and 9 bases from J, with 15 bases in between. Here the CDR3 reads CATSGVSQAFF. CDR3 sequence (DNA): TGCGCCACCTCAGGGGTTTCTCAAGCTTTCTTT.

The V and J genes are TRBV5-1 and TRBJ2-5; D remains unclear. The CDR3 runs to 13 residues. The germline gives CDR1 SGHRS, CDR2 YFSETQ. The V end was cut by 4 bases, the J end by 0 bases, with 7 bases between. This chain's CDR3 is CASSPLYQETQYF. The CDR3 DNA follows: TGCGCCAGCAGCCCTTTGTACCAAGAGACCCAGTACTTC.

The chain is built from TRBV19 and TRBJ1-5; no clear D gene. Germline V gene sequence: CDR1 LNHDA, CDR2 SQIVND (reference sequence). Trimming took 4 bases from V and 4 from J, leaving 11 bases between them. CDR3 length equals 14 residues. The CDR3, as DNA: TGTGCCAGTAGTACCCGGGGAAGTAATCAGCCCCAGCATTTT. Amino acid sequence: CASSTRGSNQPQHF.

V gene TRBV2 combines with J gene TRBJ2-7, with a weak D call TRBD2 (5 bases). The V end was cut by 6 bases, the J end by 4 bases, with 13 bases between. CDR3 length: 13 residues. The germline gives CDR1 SNHLY, CDR2 FYNNEI. For the CDR3, the DNA is TGTGCCAGCAGCATTCGGGATCGGTACGAGCAGTACTTC. This gives the protein CASSIRDRYEQYF.

The chain joins TRBV7-8 to TRBJ1-1, with unresolved D. The CDR3 runs to 13 residues. Germline assignment: CDR1 SGHVS and CDR2 FQNEAQ. V shed 2 bases and J shed 6 bases, with 10 bases lying between them. The CDR3 nucleotides read TGTGCCAGCAGCTTACCGGGTATGTCTGAAGCTTTCTTT. This codes for CASSLPGMSEAFF. The complete variable domain, with remaining parts taken from reference TRBV7-8 and TRBJ1-1, reads GAGVSQSPRYKVAKRGQDVALRCDPISGHVSLFWYQQALGQGPEFLTYFQNEAQLDKSGLPSDRFFAERPEGSVSTLKIQRTQQEDSAVYLCASSLPGMSEAFFGQGTRLTVV.

Comments on this clone: A junction end diverges from the germline sequence, so it may reflect a read error. The rearrangement joins TRBV7-9 to TRBJ2-7; perhaps TRBD2 as D (6 bases). Per germline, CDR1 SEHNR and CDR2 FQNEAQ (reference sequence). CDR3 length: 13 residues. Written as DNA, the CDR3 is TGTTCCAGCAGCTTTATGCGGGAAAACGAGCAGTACTTC. Its protein is CSSSFMRENEQYF.

The V call is TRBV4-1, the J call TRBJ2-3; 11 bases agree with TRBD2. The CDR3 sequence is 18 residues long. Germline V gene sequence: CDR1 MGHRA, CDR2 YSYEKL. The junction had 7 bases not matched to a gene; V was cut back by 1 base and J by 1 base. CDR3 DNA: TGCGCCAGCAGCCAAGGACTAGCGGGGACCTTGGGCACAGATACGCAGTATTTT. Translating gives CASSQGLAGTLGTDTQYF.

This rearrangement joins TRBV6-1 to TRBJ2-4; possible D gene TRBD1, 6 bases. Germline values: CDR1 MNHNS, CDR2 SASEGT. This CDR3 has 11 residues. The germline V and J ends were trimmed by 7 bases and 6 bases, with 7 bases remaining between them. The chain's CDR3 is CASMTGNIQYF. The CDR3 coding sequence is TGTGCCAGCATGACAGGAAACATTCAGTACTTC.

The chain joins TRBV5-4 to TRBJ2-1; 7 positions agree with TRBD1. CDR3 length: 15 residues. The V gene end was trimmed by 0 bases and the J gene end by 6 bases; junction bases not matched to a gene: 6. Germline V lookup: CDR1 SGHNT, CDR2 YYREEE (reference sequence). The CDR3 nucleotides read TGTGCCAGCAGCTTGGCAGGGACAGCACCCAATGAGCAGTTCTTC. It translates to CASSLAGTAPNEQFF.

This sequence joins TRBV6-5 and TRBJ1-1; D gene unclear. Germline V gene lookup returns CDR1 MNHEY and CDR2 SVGAGI. This CDR3 has 14 amino acids. Trimming took off 5 bases at V and 0 bases at J, with 10 bases between the two ends. The CDR3 here is CASSENGMNTEAFF. CDR3 DNA: TGTGCCAGCAGTGAAAACGGGATGAACACTGAAGCTTTCTTT.

The V call is TRBV19, the J call TRBJ2-1; the match to TRBD1 covers 7 bases. V shed 6 bases and J 4 bases; nucleotides not matched to a gene: 9. The CDR3 length is 15 residues. The germline V gene encodes CDR1 LNHDA and CDR2 SQIVND (reference sequence). The CDR3 DNA sequence: TGTGCCAGTAGAAAAAACAGGGGCCTGTACAATGAGCAGTTCTTC. This codes for CASRKNRGLYNEQFF.

The V and J genes are TRBV27 and TRBJ2-5; TRBD1 aligns across 8 bases. CDR1 is MNHEY, CDR2 SMNVEV, per germline (reference sequence). V dropped 4 bases and J dropped 5; count of bases not matched to a gene: 12. The CDR3 length is 16 residues. The CDR3 sequence: CASSSLRGRGMETQYF. The CDR3, as DNA: TGTGCCAGCAGTTCCCTCAGGGGGCGCGGGATGGAGACCCAGTACTTC.